The T cell receptor (beta chain) under discussion was sequenced for a study of human T cells and chemical hapten exposure. Study overall: Small pooled library volume differences mainly caused per-sample TCR yield variation. Study outcomes and limitations: There was no change with DPC sensitization in TCRs above 1 in 1000 frequency.

Remarks on this clonotype: Its antigen remains unidentified.

Unfractionated whole blood served as the source for total RNA extraction. As the library was built, unique molecular identifiers were attached to individual cDNA molecules. In the study's own analysis: Counts of TCRs in each sample centred on a median of about 99,000 and extended from approximately 20,000 to 700,000. One entry per CDR3 protein, called by TCRdb with MiXCR from the 5' RACE reads. What appears here as the V and J calls and clone size reflects TCRdb's work, not the paper's. The sample yields some 150,000 distinct CDR3 sequences, 4.1% seen once. Trimming removed 0 bases at V and 8 bases at J, with 8 bases between. This CDR3 has 13 residues. Looked up from germline, CDR1 is LNHNV and CDR2 is YYDKDF (reference sequence).

The TCR comes from a female donor in good health. This chain joins TRBV15 and TRBJ1-5; no definite D call. The CDR3 coding sequence is TGTGCCACCAGCAGAGAGCGGGTAGAGCCCCAGCATTTT. Translation gives CATSRERVEPQHF.